This TCR beta chain was recorded in a study of blood T cell repertoires in COVID-19. On the study more broadly: Acute-phase and convalescent COVID-19 samples originated in the United States, Italy and Spain. Nucleic acid was either cDNA or gDNA, and it came from T cells, B-cell-depleted T cells, or PBMCs.

The cohort comprised adults aged about 18 to 89 years residing in 20 to 25 US areas. V lost 4 bases to trimming and J lost 8 bases, with 8 bases between them. CDR3 length equals 11 residues. CDR1 is MNHEY, CDR2 SVGEGT, per germline. In the authors' methods: Amplification of reference gene primers provided the estimated nucleated cell counts. Clones were read by immunoSEQ multiplex PCR, and TCRdb kept only the in-frame ones, dropping some. V and J calls and clone size are as listed in that table; D and trimming were resolved from the DNA. The table includes some 200,000 clones, about nine tenths detected once.

The chain employs TRBV6-2 or TRBV6-3 and TRBJ1-1; D gene unclear. This receptor was identified in a woman in her thirties or forties with acute COVID-19. The sequenced sample consisted of PBMCs or T cells enriched from blood (not recorded which). As DNA, the CDR3 is TGTGCCAGCAGTTTAACGGGGGAAGCTTTCTTT. Translating gives CASSLTGEAFF.